The clone carrying this T cell receptor (beta chain) showed up just once. Its antigen is not identified. PCR amplification relied on 60 Vbeta primers (plus 13 Jbeta primers). Generated by immunoSEQ multiplex PCR, the TCRdb table keeps only in-frame clones and is missing some. Seen here are 250,000 to 350,000 clones, approximately 90% observed once, and the top ten hold about 4%. These data belong to a study of cytomegalovirus exposure and HLA in healthy donors. Points from the study as a whole: Based on reports, TCR beta sequences accurately predicted HLA-A and HLA-B alleles for most subjects.

V trimming: 8 bases; J trimming: 1 base; junction bases outside the gene matches: 6. Germline V gene lookup returns CDR1 LNHDA and CDR2 SQIVND (reference sequence). CDR3 size: 14 residues. Sequenced sample: PBMCs. The receptor was isolated from a man in his forties or fifties in good health and CMV-seropositive. V gene TRBV19 combines with J gene TRBJ2-5; 8 bases align to TRBD1. The CDR3 here is CASGTGGFQETQYF. DNA of the CDR3: TGTGCCAGTGGAACAGGGGGATTCCAAGAGACCCAGTACTTC.